The TCR beta chain under discussion was sequenced for a study of shared clonotypes between healthy human individuals. This clone occurred once. In germline, CDR1 is SGHAT, CDR2 FQDESV (reference sequence). This CDR3 is built from 16 residues. The table came from immunoSEQ multiplex PCR; TCRdb's copy has only in-frame clones and leaves some out. Of under 650,000 clones detected, almost 97% appear once; the ten largest clones hold about 0.054%. What was sequenced was naive CD4+ T cells sorted from blood. The subset is: CD45RA+ positively selected. This TCR came from a woman aged 30 to 39 in good health. The chain carries TRBV11-1 and TRBJ2-5; 12 nucleotides line up with TRBD1. The J call could be wrong; TRBJ2-7 is a better fit for the DNA end. Here the CDR3 DNA reads TGTGCCAGCAGCCGAGGGACAGGGGGCGCCCCCTACGAGCAGTACTTC. Its translation: CASSRGTGGAPYEQYF.